This TCR beta chain appears in the sequencing data of a study of cytomegalovirus exposure and HLA in healthy donors. Regarding the study as a whole: In a later analysis, a missense DCLRE1C variant was linked to TCR beta V- and J-gene trimming. Presence/absence analyses treated sequencing depth as roughly uniform across donors. A later analysis showed HLA-associated TCR beta chains outstripping equally common others in clonal expansion.

Points on this clone: Antigen: not known.

The PCR made use of 60 Vbeta and 13 Jbeta primers. TCRdb's table, derived via immunoSEQ multiplex PCR, lists solely in-frame clones and lacks some. The table has approximately 190,000 clones, 78% seen once; the top ten hold roughly 13%. Germline lookup yields CDR1 MNHNS and CDR2 SASEGT. The CDR3 runs 18 residues. The V gene end was trimmed by 1 base and the J gene end by 4 bases; junction bases not matched to a gene: 13. These donors counted as nominally healthy when sampled, but unrecorded immune exposures were likely. This chain links TRBV6-1 with TRBJ1-2; the match to TRBD1 covers 9 bases. The receptor's source is a woman between 25 and 40 years old in good health and CMV-seropositive. Sequenced material: PBMCs. The CDR3 protein is CASSEVSLQGAQVYGYTF. In nucleotides, the CDR3 is TGTGCCAGCAGTGAAGTGAGCCTACAGGGGGCGCAGGTCTATGGCTACACCTTC.